A single sample is the source of the 5 T cell receptor beta chains below, sequenced in a study of T cells in Graves' hyperthyroidism and ophthalmopathy. TCR beta CDR3 regions were amplified from RNA. TCR CDR3 regions were first amplified by RT-PCR with HTBI primers. TCRdb called the multiplex PCR reads again in MiXCR, with one record for every CDR3 protein. The sample holds around 800,000 distinct CDR3 sequences; over 35% are singletons and the top ten take more than 7%. What was sequenced was blood. Receptor source: a man younger than 35 with Graves' hyperthyroidism.

This clonotype was found many times. This chain joins TRBV29-1 and TRBJ1-1; TRBD1 matches 7 bases. Germline assignment: CDR1 SQVTM and CDR2 ANQGSEA. J gave up 1 base and V 5 bases, and 1 base lay outside the gene matches. The CDR3 is made up of 12 amino acids. This CDR3 is CSVRQGNTEAFF. The CDR3 nucleotides read TGCAGCGTTCGACAGGGGAACACTGAAGCTTTCTTT.

This clonotype came up many times. This sequence joins TRBV19 and TRBJ1-5, with D perhaps matching TRBD1 (5 bases). Trimming took off 3 bases at V and 2 bases at J, with 11 bases between the two ends. The length of the CDR3 is 15 residues. Germline values: CDR1 LNHDA, CDR2 SQIVND (reference sequence). This chain's CDR3 is CASSMSRVGNQPQHF. CDR3 DNA: TGTGCCAGTAGTATGAGCAGGGTGGGCAATCAGCCCCAGCATTTT.

This clonotype has a count of ten or more. The genes are TRBV2 and TRBJ1-2; 7 positions agree with TRBD1. CDR1 SNHLY and CDR2 FYNNEI come from the germline V gene. The CDR3 is made up of 16 amino acids. Trimming cost V 0 bases and J 0 bases; bases outside gene matches: 4. CDR3 loop: CASSEAKGAANYGYTF. CDR3 DNA sequence: TGTGCCAGCAGTGAAGCCAAGGGGGCCGCTAACTATGGCTACACCTTC.

CDR3 nucleotide sequence: TGTGCCTATACTGAGCGTGAGAACACCGGGGAGCTGTTTTTT. It codes for CAYTERENTGELFF. The rearrangement uses TRBV30 and TRBJ2-2; the D is unclear. Looked up from germline, CDR1 is GTSNPN and CDR2 is SVGIG (reference sequence). CDR3 length: 14 amino acids. V was pared by 7 bases and J by 1 base, with 13 bases between. Supplemented by reference TRBV30 and TRBJ2-2, the full variable domain reads SQTIHQWPATLVQPVGSPLSLECTVEGTSNPNLYWYRQAAGRGLQLLFYSVGIGQISSEVPQNLSASRPQDRQFILSSKKLLLSDSGFYLCAYTERENTGELFFGEGSRLTVL.

Only a few counts were recorded for this clonotype. The chain uses TRBV7-8 and TRBJ2-2; D is perhaps TRBD1 or TRBD2 (5 bases each). The V gene lost 0 bases and the J gene lost 8 bases, with 10 bases spanning the gap. Germline V gene data show CDR1 as SGHVS and CDR2 as FQNEAQ. CDR3 length: 14 residues. The CDR3 loop reads CASSLAGDGGELFF. The CDR3, as DNA: TGTGCCAGCAGCTTAGCAGGGGACGGTGGGGAGCTGTTTTTT.